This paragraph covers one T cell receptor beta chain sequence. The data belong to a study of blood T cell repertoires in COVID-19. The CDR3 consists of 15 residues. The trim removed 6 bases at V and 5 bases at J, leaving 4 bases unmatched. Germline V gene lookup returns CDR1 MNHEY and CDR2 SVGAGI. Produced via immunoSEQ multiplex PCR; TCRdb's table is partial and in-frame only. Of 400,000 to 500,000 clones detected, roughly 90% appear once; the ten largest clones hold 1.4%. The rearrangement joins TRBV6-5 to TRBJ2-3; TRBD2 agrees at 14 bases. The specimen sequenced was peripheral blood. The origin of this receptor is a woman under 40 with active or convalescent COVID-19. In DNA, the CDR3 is TGTGCCAGCAGAGACGGACTAGCGGGAGGAGATACGCAGTATTTT. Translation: CASRDGLAGGDTQYF.